Below, 14 T cell receptor beta chains from the same sample are listed, as sequenced in a study of T cells in Graves' hyperthyroidism and ophthalmopathy. Researchers amplified the TCR beta CDR3 regions from RNA transcripts. The HTBI primer set drove a first-round RT-PCR of the TCR CDR3. MiXCR, applied by TCRdb to the multiplex PCR reads, yields one record per CDR3 protein. The data hold around 450,000 distinct CDR3 sequences, with approximately 13% observed a single time. Source material: blood. Source of these receptors: a woman aged 18-30 years with Graves' hyperthyroidism.

The rearrangement links TRBV20-1 to TRBJ1-2; 9 bases match TRBD1. The CDR3 loop spans 14 amino acids. V dropped 3 bases and J dropped 2; count of bases not matched to a gene: 4. The V gene's germline CDR1 is DFQATT and CDR2 SNEGSKA (reference sequence). The CDR3 reads CSASGGTGNYGYTF. CDR3 nucleotides: TGCAGTGCTAGTGGCGGGACAGGGAACTATGGCTACACCTTC.

This clonotype appeared a few times. V is TRBV6-1 and J is TRBJ1-4, with 8 bases identical to TRBD1. V gave up 7 bases and J gave up 5 bases; unmatched junction bases: 3. Germline V gene data show CDR1 as MNHNS and CDR2 as SASEGT. The CDR3 sequence is 13 residues long. DNA of the CDR3: TGTGCCAGCATGAGGACAGGGAATGAAAAACTGTTTTTT. Translated: CASMRTGNEKLFF.

The sample holds many counts of this clonotype. The chain employs TRBV15 and TRBJ2-4; D unresolved. The CDR3 runs to 15 residues. V lost 0 bases and J lost 6, with 12 bases in between. Germline values: CDR1 LNHNV, CDR2 YYDKDF (reference sequence). In DNA, the CDR3 is TGTGCCACCAGCAGAGATGTTTCCCACGGAAACATTCAGTACTTC. Translation: CATSRDVSHGNIQYF.

The rearrangement joins TRBV6-2 or TRBV6-3 to TRBJ2-3, with 8 bases that match TRBD2. Germline loops: CDR1 MNHEY, CDR2 SVGEGT. V lost 0 bases and J lost 5; bases outside the gene matches: 7. This CDR3 has 16 residues. CDR3 loop: CASSYSSGLAVDTQYF. In nucleotides, the CDR3 is TGTGCCAGCAGTTACTCGAGCGGACTAGCTGTAGATACGCAGTATTTT.

This clonotype was seen only a few times. The germline gene is not matched at one end of the junction; a read error may be the cause. The chain combines TRBV13 with TRBJ1-2; the match to TRBD1 covers 8 bases. The CDR3 is 14 amino acids. CDR1 is PRHDT, CDR2 FYEKMQ, per germline (reference sequence). The CDR3 coding sequence is TGCGCCAGCAGCTTCGGGACAGGAAACTATGGCTACACCTTC. It encodes CASSFGTGNYGYTF. Using reference TRBV13 and TRBJ1-2 for the parts outside the CDR3, the full variable domain is AAGVIQSPRHLIKEKRETATLKCYPIPRHDTVYWYQQGPGQDPQFLISFYEKMQSDKGSIPDRFSAQQFSDYHSELNMSSLELGDSALYFCASSFGTGNYGYTFGSGTRLTVV.

There are many counts of this clonotype. This chain links TRBV2 with TRBJ2-7, with TRBD2 matching 10 bases. Germline values: CDR1 SNHLY, CDR2 FYNNEI. The trim removed 8 bases at V and 3 bases at J, leaving 4 bases unmatched. The CDR3 sequence is 13 residues long. CDR3 region: CASHSGRLYEQYF. The CDR3 nucleotides are TGTGCCAGCCATAGCGGGAGGCTCTACGAGCAGTACTTC.

This clonotype has at least ten counts. The chain is built from TRBV20-1 and TRBJ2-7; TRBD1 aligns across 8 bases. CDR1 and CDR2 (germline): DFQATT, SNEGSKA (reference sequence). The J segment lost 2 bases and the V segment lost 6 bases, leaving 6 bases of the junction unmatched. The CDR3 contains 13 residues. The CDR3 DNA reads TGCAGTGCACCAGGGGGCCATACCTACGAGCAGTACTTC. It is translated as CSAPGGHTYEQYF.

This clonotype was seen ten or more times. This chain joins TRBV27 and TRBJ1-5; D is undetermined. This CDR3 is 13 amino acids long. V lost 5 bases and J 5 bases, leaving 10 bases between the germline ends. Per the germline V gene, CDR1 is MNHEY and CDR2 is SMNVEV (reference sequence). In DNA, the CDR3 is TGTGCCAGCAGTCACACCCCGGATCAGCCCCAGCATTTT. Translation gives CASSHTPDQPQHF.

In its sample, this clonotype was seen many times. The chain joins TRBV9 to TRBJ1-1; perhaps TRBD1 as D (6 bases). Trimming pared 0 bases from V and 1 base from J, leaving 10 bases between. Germline V lookup: CDR1 SGDLS, CDR2 YYNGEE. The CDR3 is 15 residues long. The CDR3 DNA follows: TGTGCCAGCAGCGTAGCAGCAGGGGCGAACACTGAAGCTTTCTTT. Protein: CASSVAAGANTEAFF. Together with reference TRBV9 and TRBJ1-1, the CDR3 gives the full variable domain: DSGVTQTPKHLITATGQRVTLRCSPRSGDLSVYWYQQSLDQGLQFLIQYYNGEERAKGNILERFSAQQFPDLHSELNLSSLELGDSALYFCASSVAAGANTEAFFGQGTRLTVV.

The chain employs TRBV3-1 and TRBJ2-6; D is unclear. Germline V gene lookup returns CDR1 LGHDT and CDR2 YNNKEL (reference sequence). V dropped 4 bases and J dropped 0 bases, with 10 bases sitting between them. The CDR3 sequence is 16 residues long. CDR3 sequence: CASSPRALSGANVLTF. For the CDR3, the DNA is TGTGCCAGCAGCCCCCGGGCCCTCTCTGGGGCCAACGTCCTGACTTTC.

This clonotype has only a few counts. The chain couples TRBV28 to TRBJ1-5, with 8 bases fitting TRBD1. V lost 6 bases and J lost 3; bases outside the gene matches: 7. The CDR3 sequence is 15 residues long. The germline V gene has CDR1 MDHEN and CDR2 SYDVKM. The CDR3 DNA follows: TGTGCCAGCAGGCCCAACAGGGGGGACAATCAGCCCCAGCATTTT. Translation gives CASRPNRGDNQPQHF.

This clonotype was recorded many times. The chain links TRBV7-9 to TRBJ2-4; D call uncertain. The CDR3 covers 14 residues. Trimming shortened V by 4 bases and J by 7 bases, and 14 bases separated the two germline ends. The germline V gene has CDR1 SEHNR and CDR2 FQNEAQ (reference sequence). The CDR3 bases are TGTGCCAGCAGCTCAACGGCTAGTTTGAACATTCAGTACTTC. The encoded protein is CASSSTASLNIQYF.

This clonotype has ten or more counts. This chain connects TRBV5-4 to TRBJ2-7, with 11 bases aligning to TRBD2. The CDR3 has 16 residues. Germline V gene sequence: CDR1 SGHNT, CDR2 YYREEE (reference sequence). Trimming removed 4 bases from V and 2 bases from J; junction bases left unmatched: 8. Written as DNA, the CDR3 is TGTGCCAGCAGCGCCTCCCCGGGACTAGCGGCCTACGAGCAGTACTTC. This sequence encodes CASSASPGLAAYEQYF.

In this sample, this clonotype turned up many times. V is TRBV20-1 and J is TRBJ2-7; 9 nucleotides match TRBD1. V lost 5 bases, J lost 5 bases, and 4 bases stayed unmatched. Germline V gives CDR1 DFQATT, CDR2 SNEGSKA (reference sequence). The CDR3 spans 12 residues. DNA of the CDR3: TGCAGTGCTGACCGGGACAGGGACGAGCAGTACTTC. It specifies CSADRDRDEQYF.